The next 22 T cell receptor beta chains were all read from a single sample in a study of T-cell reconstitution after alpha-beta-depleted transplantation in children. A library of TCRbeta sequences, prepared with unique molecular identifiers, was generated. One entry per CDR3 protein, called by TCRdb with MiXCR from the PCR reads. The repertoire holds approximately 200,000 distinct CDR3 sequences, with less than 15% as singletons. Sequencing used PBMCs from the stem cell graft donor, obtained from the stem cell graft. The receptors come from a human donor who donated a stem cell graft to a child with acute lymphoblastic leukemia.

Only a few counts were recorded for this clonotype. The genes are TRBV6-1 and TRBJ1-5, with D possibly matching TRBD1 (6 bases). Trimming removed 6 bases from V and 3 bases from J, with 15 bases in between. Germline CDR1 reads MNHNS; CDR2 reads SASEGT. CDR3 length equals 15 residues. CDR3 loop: CASRLKQGPNQPQHF. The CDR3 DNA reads TGTGCCAGCAGACTGAAACAGGGTCCCAATCAGCCCCAGCATTTT.

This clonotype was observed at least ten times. The CDR3 region has the DNA TGTGCCACCTTAGCAATTGGGGAGCTGTTTTTT. It yields the protein CATLAIGELFF. The chain uses TRBV11-2 and TRBJ2-2, with D unclear. CDR1 is SGHAT and CDR2 is FQNNGV in the germline V gene. The CDR3 has 11 residues. The V end lost 10 bases, the J end lost 8 bases, and 11 bases lay between the germline ends.

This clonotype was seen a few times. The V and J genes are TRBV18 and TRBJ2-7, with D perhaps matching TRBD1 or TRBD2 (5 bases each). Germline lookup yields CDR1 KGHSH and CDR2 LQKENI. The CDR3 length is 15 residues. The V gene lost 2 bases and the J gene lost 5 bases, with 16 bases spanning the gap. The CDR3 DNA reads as TGTGCCAGCTCACCAAAGTATCCCAGGGACCACGAGCAGTACTTC. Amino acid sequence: CASSPKYPRDHEQYF.

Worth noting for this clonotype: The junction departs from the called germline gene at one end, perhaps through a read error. The CDR3 DNA is TGTGCCAGCAGCTCCGGGGGGTACTACGACCAGTACTTC. It yields the protein CASSSGGYYDQYF. The gene calls are TRBV11-2 and TRBJ2-7; 7 bases are shared with TRBD2. There are 13 residues in the CDR3. Per the germline V gene, CDR1 is SGHAT and CDR2 is FQNNGV. Full variable domain (rest looked up from reference TRBV11-2 and TRBJ2-7): EAGVAQSPRYKIIEKRQSVAFWCNPISGHATLYWYQQILGQGPKLLIQFQNNGVVDDSQLPKDRFSAERLKGVDSTLKIQPAKLEDSAVYLCASSSGGYYDQYFGPGTRLTVT.

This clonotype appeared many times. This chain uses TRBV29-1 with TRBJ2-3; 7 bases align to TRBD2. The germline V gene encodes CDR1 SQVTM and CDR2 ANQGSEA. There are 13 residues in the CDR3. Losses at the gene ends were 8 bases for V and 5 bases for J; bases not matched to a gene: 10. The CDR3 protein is CSQAGSVGDTQYF. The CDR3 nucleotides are TGCAGCCAAGCGGGATCTGTCGGAGATACGCAGTATTTT.

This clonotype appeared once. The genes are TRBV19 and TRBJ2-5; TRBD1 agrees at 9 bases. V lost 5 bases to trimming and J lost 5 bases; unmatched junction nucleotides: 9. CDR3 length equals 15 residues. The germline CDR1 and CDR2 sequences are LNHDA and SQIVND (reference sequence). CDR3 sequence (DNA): TGTGCCAGTAGTCTGACGGGACAGGGCCCGGAGACCCAGTACTTC. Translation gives CASSLTGQGPETQYF.

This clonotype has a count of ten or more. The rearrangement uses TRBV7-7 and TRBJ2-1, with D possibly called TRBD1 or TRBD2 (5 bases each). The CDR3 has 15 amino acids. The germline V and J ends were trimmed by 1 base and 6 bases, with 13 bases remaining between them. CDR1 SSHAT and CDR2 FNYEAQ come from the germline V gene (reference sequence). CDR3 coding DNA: TGTGCCAGCAGCTTAGGAGAGGGACGTGGCAATGAGCAGTTCTTC. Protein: CASSLGEGRGNEQFF.

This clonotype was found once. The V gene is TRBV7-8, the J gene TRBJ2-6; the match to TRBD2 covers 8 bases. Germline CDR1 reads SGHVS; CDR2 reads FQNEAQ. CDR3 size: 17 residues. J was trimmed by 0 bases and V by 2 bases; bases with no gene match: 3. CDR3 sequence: CASSLIGRASGANVLTF. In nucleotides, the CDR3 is TGTGCCAGCAGCTTAATCGGGAGGGCCTCTGGGGCCAACGTCCTGACTTTC. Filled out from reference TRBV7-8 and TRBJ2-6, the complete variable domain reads GAGVSQSPRYKVAKRGQDVALRCDPISGHVSLFWYQQALGQGPEFLTYFQNEAQLDKSGLPSDRFFAERPEGSVSTLKIQRTQQEDSAVYLCASSLIGRASGANVLTFGAGSRLTVL.

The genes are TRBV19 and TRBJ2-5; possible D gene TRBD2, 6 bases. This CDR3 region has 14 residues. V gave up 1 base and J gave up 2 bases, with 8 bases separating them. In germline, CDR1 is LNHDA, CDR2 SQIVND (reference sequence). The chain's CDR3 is CASSIGGVQETQYF. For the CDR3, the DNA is TGTGCCAGTAGTATAGGCGGGGTTCAAGAGACCCAGTACTTC.

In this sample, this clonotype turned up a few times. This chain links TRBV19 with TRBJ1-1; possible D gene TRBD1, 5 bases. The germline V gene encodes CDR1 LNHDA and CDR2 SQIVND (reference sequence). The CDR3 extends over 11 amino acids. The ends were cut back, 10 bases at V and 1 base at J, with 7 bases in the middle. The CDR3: CATQGNTEAFF. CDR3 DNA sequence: TGTGCCACTCAGGGGAACACTGAAGCTTTCTTT.

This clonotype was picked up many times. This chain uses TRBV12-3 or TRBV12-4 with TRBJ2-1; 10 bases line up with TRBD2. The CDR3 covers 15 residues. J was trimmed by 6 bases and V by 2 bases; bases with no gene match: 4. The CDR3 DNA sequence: TGTGCCAGCAGTTTACTAGCGGGAGCGGCCAATGAGCAGTTCTTC. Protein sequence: CASSLLAGAANEQFF.

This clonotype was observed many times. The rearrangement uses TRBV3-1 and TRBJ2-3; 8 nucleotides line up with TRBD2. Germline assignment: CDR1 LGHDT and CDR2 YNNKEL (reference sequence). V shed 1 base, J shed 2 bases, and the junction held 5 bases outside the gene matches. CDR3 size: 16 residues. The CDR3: CASSQGAGEHTDTQYF. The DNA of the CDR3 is TGTGCCAGCAGCCAAGGAGCGGGAGAACACACAGATACGCAGTATTTT.

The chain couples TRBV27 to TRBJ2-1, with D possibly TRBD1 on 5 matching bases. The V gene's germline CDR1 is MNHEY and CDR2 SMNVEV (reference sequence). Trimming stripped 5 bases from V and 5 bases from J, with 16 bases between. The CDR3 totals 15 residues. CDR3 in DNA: TGTGCCAGCAGTCCAGACAGCACCATTAACAATGAGCAGTTCTTC. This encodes CASSPDSTINNEQFF.

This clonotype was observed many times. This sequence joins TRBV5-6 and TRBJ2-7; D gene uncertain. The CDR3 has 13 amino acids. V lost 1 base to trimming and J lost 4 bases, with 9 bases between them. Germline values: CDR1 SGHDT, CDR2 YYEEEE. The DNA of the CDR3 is TGTGCCAGCAGCTTGATCAGGAGTTACGAGCAGTACTTC. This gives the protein CASSLIRSYEQYF.

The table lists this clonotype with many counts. The CDR3 loop reads CAISRGPTSSYEQYF. CDR3 DNA sequence: TGTGCCATCAGTAGAGGACCCACGAGCTCCTACGAGCAGTACTTC. The gene calls are TRBV10-3 and TRBJ2-7; the D is unclear. This CDR3 is built from 15 residues. From germline, CDR1 is ENHRY and CDR2 SYGVKD. The ends were cut back, 5 bases at V and 0 bases at J, with 14 bases in the middle.

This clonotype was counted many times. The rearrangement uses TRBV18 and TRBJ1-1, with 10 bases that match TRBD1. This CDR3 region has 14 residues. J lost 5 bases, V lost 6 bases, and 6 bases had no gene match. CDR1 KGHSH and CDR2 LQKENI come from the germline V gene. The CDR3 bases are TGTGCCAGCTCGGGGACAGGGGCTCGGACTGAAGCTTTCTTT. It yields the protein CASSGTGARTEAFF.

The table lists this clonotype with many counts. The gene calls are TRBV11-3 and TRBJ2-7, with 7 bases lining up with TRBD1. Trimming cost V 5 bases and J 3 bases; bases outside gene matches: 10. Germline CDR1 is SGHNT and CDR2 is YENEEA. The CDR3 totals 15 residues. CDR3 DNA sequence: TGTGCCAGCAGCCAGCGACAGGGCCTCCGCTACGAGCAGTACTTC. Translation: CASSQRQGLRYEQYF. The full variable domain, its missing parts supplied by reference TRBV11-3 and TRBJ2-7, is EAGVVQSPRYKIIEKKQPVAFWCNPISGHNTLYWYLQNLGQGPELLIRYENEEAVDDSQLPKDRFSAERLKGVDSTLKIQPAELGDSAVYLCASSQRQGLRYEQYFGPGTRLTVT.

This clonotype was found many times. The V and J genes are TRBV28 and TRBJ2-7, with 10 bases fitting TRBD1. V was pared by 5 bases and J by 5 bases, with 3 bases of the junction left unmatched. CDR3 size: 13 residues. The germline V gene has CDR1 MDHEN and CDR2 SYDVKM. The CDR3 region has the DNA TGTGCCAGCAGTGGGGGACAGGGGCACGAGCAGTACTTC. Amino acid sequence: CASSGGQGHEQYF.

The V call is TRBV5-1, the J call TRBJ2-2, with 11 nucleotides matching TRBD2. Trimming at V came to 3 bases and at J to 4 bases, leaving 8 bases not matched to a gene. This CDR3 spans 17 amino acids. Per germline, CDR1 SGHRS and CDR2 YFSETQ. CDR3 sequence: CASSYGTSGEGTGELFF. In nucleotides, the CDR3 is TGCGCCAGCAGCTATGGGACTAGCGGAGAAGGCACCGGGGAGCTGTTTTTT.

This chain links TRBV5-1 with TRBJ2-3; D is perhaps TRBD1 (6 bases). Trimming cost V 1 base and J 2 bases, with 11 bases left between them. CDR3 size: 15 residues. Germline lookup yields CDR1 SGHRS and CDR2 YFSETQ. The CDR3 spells CASSLTGSPTDTQYF. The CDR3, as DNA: TGCGCCAGCAGCTTGACAGGGAGCCCCACAGATACGCAGTATTTT.

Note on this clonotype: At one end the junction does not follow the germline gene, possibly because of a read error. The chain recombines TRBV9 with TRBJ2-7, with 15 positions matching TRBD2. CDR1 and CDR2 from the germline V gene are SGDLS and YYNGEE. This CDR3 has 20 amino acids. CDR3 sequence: CASSVDTGGLAGGFAYERYF. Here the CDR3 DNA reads TGTGCCAGCAGCGTAGACACAGGGGGACTAGCGGGAGGTTTTGCCTACGAGCGGTACTTC.

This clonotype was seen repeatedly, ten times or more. Written as DNA, the CDR3 is TGTGCCAGCACCTTGACCGAAACTGGGGTCTACGAGCAGTACTTC. It specifies CASTLTETGVYEQYF. This chain connects TRBV12-3 or TRBV12-4 to TRBJ2-7; no firm D call. The CDR3 spans 15 residues. The V end lost 7 bases, the J end lost 3 bases, and 19 bases lay between the germline ends.